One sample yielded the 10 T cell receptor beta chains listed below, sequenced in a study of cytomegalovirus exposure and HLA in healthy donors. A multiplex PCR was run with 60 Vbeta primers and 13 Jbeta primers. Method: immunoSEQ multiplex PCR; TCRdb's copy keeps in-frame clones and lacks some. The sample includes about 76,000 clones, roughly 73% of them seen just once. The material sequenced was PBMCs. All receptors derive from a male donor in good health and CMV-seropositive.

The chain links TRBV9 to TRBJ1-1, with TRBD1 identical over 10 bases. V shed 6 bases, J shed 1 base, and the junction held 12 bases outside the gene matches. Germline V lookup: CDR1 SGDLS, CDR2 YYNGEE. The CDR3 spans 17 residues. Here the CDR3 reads CASTPDRGRTSNTEAFF. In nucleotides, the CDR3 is TGTGCCAGCACCCCCGACAGGGGGCGCACCTCGAACACTGAAGCTTTCTTT.

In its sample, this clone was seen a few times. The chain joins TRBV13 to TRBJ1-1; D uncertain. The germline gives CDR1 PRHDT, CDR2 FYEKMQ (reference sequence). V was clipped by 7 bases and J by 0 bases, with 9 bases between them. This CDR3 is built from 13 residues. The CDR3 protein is CASKAVMNTEAFF. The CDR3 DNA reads TGTGCCAGCAAAGCGGTAATGAACACTGAAGCTTTCTTT.

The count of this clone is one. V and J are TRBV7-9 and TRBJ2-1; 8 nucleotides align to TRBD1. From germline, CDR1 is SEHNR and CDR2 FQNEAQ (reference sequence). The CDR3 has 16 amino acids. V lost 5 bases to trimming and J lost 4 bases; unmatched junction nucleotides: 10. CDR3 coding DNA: TGTGCCAGCAGCCAAACCGGACGGGACAGGTACAATGAGCAGTTCTTC. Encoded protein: CASSQTGRDRYNEQFF.

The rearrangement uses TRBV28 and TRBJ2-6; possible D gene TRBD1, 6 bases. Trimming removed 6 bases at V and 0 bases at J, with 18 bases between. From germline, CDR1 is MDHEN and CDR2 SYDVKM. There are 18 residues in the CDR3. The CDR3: CASSRPSGQTSGANVLTF. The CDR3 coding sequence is TGTGCCAGCAGCCGCCCTTCGGGACAAACCTCTGGGGCCAACGTCCTGACTTTC.

The CDR3 reads CASSQGQGYNEQFF. DNA of the CDR3: TGCGCCAGCAGCCAGGGACAGGGGTACAATGAGCAGTTCTTC. The V call is TRBV5-1, the J call TRBJ2-1; 10 bases are shared with TRBD1. J was trimmed by 4 bases and V by 4 bases; bases with no gene match: 2. The CDR3 spans 14 residues. Germline V CDR1 and CDR2: SGHRS, YFSETQ.

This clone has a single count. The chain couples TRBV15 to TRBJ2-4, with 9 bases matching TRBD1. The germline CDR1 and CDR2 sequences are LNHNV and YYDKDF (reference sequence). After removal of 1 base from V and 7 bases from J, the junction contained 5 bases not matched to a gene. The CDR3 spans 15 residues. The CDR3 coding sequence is TGTGCCACCAGCAGAGCCGGGACAGGGACGAACATTCAGTACTTC. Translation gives CATSRAGTGTNIQYF.

The CDR3 protein is CASSETGGRGQPQHF. In DNA, the CDR3 is TGTGCCAGCAGTGAAACAGGGGGGCGCGGGCAGCCCCAGCATTTT. The chain employs TRBV6-4 and TRBJ1-5; 8 nucleotides match TRBD1. V lost 3 bases to trimming and J lost 7 bases; unmatched junction nucleotides: 8. CDR1 and CDR2 (germline): MRHNA, SNTAGT. The CDR3 sequence is 15 residues long.

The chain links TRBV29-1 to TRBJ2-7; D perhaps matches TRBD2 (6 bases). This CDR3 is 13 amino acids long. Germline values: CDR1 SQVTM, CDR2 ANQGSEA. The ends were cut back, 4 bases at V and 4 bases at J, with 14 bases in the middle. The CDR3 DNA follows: TGCAGCGTTGGACTAGGCGGGATGTACGAGCAGTACTTC. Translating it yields CSVGLGGMYEQYF.

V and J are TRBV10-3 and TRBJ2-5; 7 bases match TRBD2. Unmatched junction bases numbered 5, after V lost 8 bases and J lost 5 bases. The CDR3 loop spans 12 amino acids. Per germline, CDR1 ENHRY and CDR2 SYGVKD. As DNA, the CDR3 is TGTGCCATCGGGGGAGGGATGGAGACCCAGTACTTC. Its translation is CAIGGGMETQYF.

CDR3 nucleotides: TGTGCCAGTACGAGGACAGGGTGGAATGAGCAGTTCTTC. Translating gives CASTRTGWNEQFF. The rearrangement links TRBV19 to TRBJ2-1; 8 positions match TRBD1. Germline V gene data show CDR1 as LNHDA and CDR2 as SQIVND (reference sequence). CDR3 length equals 13 residues. J was trimmed by 7 bases and V by 7 bases; bases with no gene match: 6.